Shown below are 3 T cell receptor beta chains from a single sample sequenced in a study of prognosis after radiotherapy for stage I lung cancer. By two-round multiplex PCR, the TCR beta CDR3 was amplified from genomic DNA. It was primers specific to each TRBV and TRBJ gene that first-round PCR used. TCRdb independently ran MiXCR on the multiplex PCR reads; one entry per CDR3 protein. The sample comprises over 50,000 distinct CDR3 sequences, over 30% of which are singletons, and just under 9.5% rests with the top ten. This specimen consisted of PBMCs, obtained before or after stereotactic body radiation therapy (not recorded which). These receptors were collected from a donor aged 50 or older with non-small cell lung cancer.

This clonotype was detected once. This chain joins TRBV15 and TRBJ1-1; D call uncertain. Germline V gene data show CDR1 as LNHNV and CDR2 as YYDKDF (reference sequence). This CDR3 region has 14 residues. V gave up 0 bases and J gave up 4 bases, with 9 bases separating them. The CDR3 region is CATSRDTAGTEAFF. CDR3 nucleotide sequence: TGTGCCACCAGCAGAGATACAGCGGGCACTGAAGCTTTCTTT.

This clonotype occurred many times. The chain combines TRBV11-3 with TRBJ1-1; unclear D gene. Trimming cost V 1 base and J 0 bases, with 9 bases left between them. The germline gives CDR1 SGHNT, CDR2 YENEEA. This CDR3 spans 15 amino acids. In nucleotides, the CDR3 is TGTGCCAGCAGCTTAGGGCCAGGAATGAACACTGAAGCTTTCTTT. It encodes CASSLGPGMNTEAFF.

This clonotype appeared many times. Written as DNA, the CDR3 is TGTGCCAGCAAGGACGGCGGGGGGTTGATTGGCTACACCTTC. Residues: CASKDGGGLIGYTF. The chain recombines TRBV2 with TRBJ1-2; TRBD1 might be the D (5 bases). Germline V CDR1 and CDR2: SNHLY, FYNNEI. The CDR3 totals 14 residues. V was clipped by 7 bases and J by 7 bases, with 19 bases between them.